This T cell receptor (beta chain) is from a study of blood T cell repertoires in COVID-19. On the study more broadly: Whether acute or convalescent, the COVID-19 samples came from the United States, Italy and Spain.

The V gene's germline CDR1 is MNHEY and CDR2 SVGAGI. The CDR3 consists of 13 residues. V was clipped by 7 bases and J by 5 bases, with 14 bases between them. Across about two dozen US areas, participants ranged in age from about 18 to 100 years. Cohorts were determined from participant-reported clinical history. Original processing methods: Reference gene primer amplification gave nucleated cell count estimates. Using immunoSEQ multiplex PCR, the repertoire was profiled, and TCRdb retains in-frame clones only, with some absent. V and J calls and clone size are copied from that table; D and trimming were computed from the DNA. The table shows some 490,000 clones, with roughly nine tenths occurring only once.

This chain uses TRBV6-5 with TRBJ1-1; the D gene is possibly TRBD1 (5 bases). This TCR was recovered from a woman between 55 and 75 years old who had recovered from COVID-19. The sequencing sample was made of PBMCs or T cells enriched from blood (not recorded which). The CDR3 coding sequence is TGTGCCAGCAAGGGGCAGGGAGGGACTGAAGCTTTCTTT. Translation gives CASKGQGGTEAFF.